The 21 T cell receptor beta chains below come from one sample, sequenced in a study of T-cell memory formation after mild COVID-19. TCRdb reprocessed the 5' RACE reads with MiXCR, giving one entry per CDR3 protein. Here the sample spans about 250,000 distinct CDR3 sequences, just over 15% being singletons. Input material: PBMCs or a T cell subset sorted from them (not recorded which). These receptors all stem from an adult woman who had mild COVID-19 (a few samples of this study predate the infection). Cell type and time point are not known.

The genes are TRBV12-3 or TRBV12-4 and TRBJ2-7; 8 nucleotides align to TRBD1. CDR3 length: 13 residues. The V and J ends lost 5 bases and 6 bases, in that order; junction bases with no gene match: 6. The CDR3 loop reads CASSILQGGEQYF. CDR3 DNA: TGTGCCAGCAGTATACTACAGGGGGGCGAGCAGTACTTC.

This clonotype was seen only a few times. V gene TRBV11-2 combines with J gene TRBJ1-2; tentatively, D is TRBD1 (6 bases). Trimming cost V 7 bases and J 4 bases, with 16 bases left between them. Germline V gene sequence: CDR1 SGHAT, CDR2 FQNNGV. The CDR3 length is 14 residues. CDR3: CASTLQGGGYGYTF. The CDR3 DNA reads TGTGCCAGCACGTTACAGGGTGGAGGCTATGGCTACACCTTC.

The chain links TRBV20-1 to TRBJ2-7; possible D gene TRBD1, 6 bases. Germline V CDR1 and CDR2: DFQATT, SNEGSKA (reference sequence). The CDR3 covers 13 residues. V was trimmed by 3 bases and J by 2 bases, leaving 11 bases between them. The CDR3 DNA sequence: TGCAGTGCTAGGAAAAGGGACACCTACGAGCAGTACTTC. Translated: CSARKRDTYEQYF.

This clonotype occurred a few times. The chain has TRBV20-1 and TRBJ1-5, with D possibly matching TRBD1 (5 bases). V lost 5 bases to trimming and J lost 6 bases, with 11 bases between them. This CDR3 region has 12 residues. Germline V gene data show CDR1 as DFQATT and CDR2 as SNEGSKA (reference sequence). CDR3 coding DNA: TGCAGTGCTTCAAGCAGGGTTCAGCCCCAGCATTTT. Translating it yields CSASSRVQPQHF.

This clonotype has a handful of counts. The chain is built from TRBV5-4 and TRBJ2-1, with 7 nucleotides matching TRBD2. CDR3 size: 11 residues. Germline values: CDR1 SGHNT, CDR2 YYREEE (reference sequence). J lost 7 bases, V lost 5 bases, and 0 bases had no gene match. DNA of the CDR3: TGTGCCAGCAGGCGGGAGAATGAGCAGTTCTTC. It specifies CASRRENEQFF.

The J gene is TRBJ2-5, the V gene TRBV7-7; 7 nucleotides match TRBD1. This CDR3 contains 14 residues. Germline CDR1 is SSHAT and CDR2 is FNYEAQ (reference sequence). With V trimmed by 5 bases and J by 2 bases, 5 bases remained unmatched. In DNA, the CDR3 is TGTGCCAGCAGCGCGACAGGGAGACAAGAGACCCAGTACTTC. Its translation: CASSATGRQETQYF.

The chain links TRBV30 to TRBJ1-1, with D unresolved. The germline V gene has CDR1 GTSNPN and CDR2 SVGIG (reference sequence). This CDR3 region has 15 residues. V lost 0 bases, J lost 1 base, and 12 bases lay in between. CDR3 sequence reads: CAWSVRARANTEAFF. For the CDR3, the DNA is TGTGCCTGGAGTGTACGTGCGCGGGCGAACACTGAAGCTTTCTTT.

The chain joins TRBV7-7 to TRBJ2-3; no reliable D call. V lost 3 bases to trimming and J lost 7 bases, with 11 bases between them. Germline V lookup: CDR1 SSHAT, CDR2 FNYEAQ (reference sequence). CDR3 length: 13 residues. The CDR3 DNA reads as TGTGCCAGCAGCTTGGATAGACATAATACGCAGTATTTT. Encoded protein: CASSLDRHNTQYF.

This clonotype has more than one count but fewer than ten. V usage is TRBV12-3 or TRBV12-4 and J usage is TRBJ2-7; D is unresolved. The CDR3 sequence is 13 residues long. V gave up 1 base and J gave up 2 bases, with 6 bases separating them. The CDR3 sequence: CASSLGLPYEQYF. The DNA of the CDR3 is TGTGCCAGCAGTTTAGGTCTTCCCTACGAGCAGTACTTC.

In this sample, this clonotype turned up a few times. This rearrangement joins TRBV19 to TRBJ2-5, with D tentatively TRBD2 (6 bases). The V and J ends lost 5 bases and 4 bases respectively, with 23 bases between them. Germline CDR1 LNHDA, CDR2 SQIVND (reference sequence). This CDR3 has 17 residues. CDR3 in amino acids: CASSLGSSAGTVETQYF. The CDR3 region has the DNA TGTGCCAGTAGTTTGGGTTCTAGCGCGGGCACGGTAGAGACCCAGTACTTC.

This clonotype was recorded a few times. The chain uses TRBV3-1 and TRBJ1-1; D call uncertain. Between the trimmed V and J ends, which lost 1 base and 4 bases, there was a span of 7 bases. There are 13 residues in the CDR3. Per germline, CDR1 LGHDT and CDR2 YNNKEL (reference sequence). CDR3 bases: TGTGCCAGCAGCCAAGTAGCGACCACTGAAGCTTTCTTT. It codes for CASSQVATTEAFF.

The chain couples TRBV10-3 to TRBJ2-7, with D possibly being TRBD1 (6 bases). This CDR3 has 14 residues. Looked up from germline, CDR1 is ENHRY and CDR2 is SYGVKD. V was pared by 8 bases and J by 4 bases, with 18 bases between. The CDR3 DNA sequence: TGTGCCATCGCCAACCGGGACACCTCTTACGAGCAGTACTTC. Translation gives CAIANRDTSYEQYF.

This clonotype has more than one count but fewer than ten. The chain couples TRBV7-9 to TRBJ2-7; the D is unclear. Between the trimmed V and J ends, which lost 4 bases and 4 bases, there was a span of 11 bases. The length of the CDR3 is 13 residues. The germline V gene has CDR1 SEHNR and CDR2 FQNEAQ (reference sequence). The CDR3 sequence is CASSSNHLYEQYF. CDR3 nucleotide sequence: TGTGCCAGCAGCTCGAACCACCTTTACGAGCAGTACTTC. Variable domain in full (rest from reference TRBV7-9 and TRBJ2-7): DTGVSQNPRHKITKRGQNVTFRCDPISEHNRLYWYRQTLGQGPEFLTYFQNEAQLEKSRLLSDRFSAERPKGSFSTLEIQRTEQGDSAMYLCASSSNHLYEQYFGPGTRLTVT.

This clonotype was seen only a few times. The rearrangement uses TRBV6-2 or TRBV6-3 and TRBJ2-1, with 7 positions matching TRBD1. V gave up 7 bases and J gave up 3 bases; unmatched junction bases: 3. The CDR3 consists of 13 residues. The germline gives CDR1 MNHEY, CDR2 SVGEGT. DNA of the CDR3: TGTGCCAGCAAGCCAGGGGGCTACAATGAGCAGTTCTTC. Amino acids: CASKPGGYNEQFF.

This clonotype was seen a few times. CDR3 loop: CSAGRQVMNTEAFF. The CDR3 DNA is TGCAGTGCTGGAAGACAGGTCATGAACACTGAAGCTTTCTTT. V is TRBV20-1 and J is TRBJ1-1; TRBD1 is a possible D gene (6 bases). This CDR3 is 14 amino acids long. V was clipped by 5 bases and J by 0 bases, with 13 bases between them. Germline values: CDR1 DFQATT, CDR2 SNEGSKA (reference sequence).

The V and J genes are TRBV4-1 and TRBJ2-7; TRBD2 matches at 8 bases. Germline lookup yields CDR1 MGHRA and CDR2 YSYEKL. This CDR3 comprises 15 residues. V trimming: 0 bases; J trimming: 12 bases; junction bases outside the gene matches: 13. CDR3 sequence reads: CASSQDINRGGKLYF. CDR3 nucleotide sequence: TGCGCCAGCAGCCAAGACATCAACCGGGGGGGAAAACTGTACTTC.

This clonotype was detected ten times or more. V gene TRBV6-5 combines with J gene TRBJ1-1; tentative D call: TRBD1 (6 bases). CDR3 length equals 17 residues. Germline loops: CDR1 MNHEY, CDR2 SVGAGI. V was trimmed by 2 bases and J by 5 bases, leaving 21 bases between them. The CDR3 DNA is TGTGCCAGCAGTTACAGGGGGGCAGGGTGGCGTCGTACTGAAGCTTTCTTT. It is translated as CASSYRGAGWRRTEAFF.

The chain joins TRBV29-1 to TRBJ1-2, with D maybe TRBD1 (6 bases). The CDR3 sequence is 12 residues long. Per germline, CDR1 SQVTM and CDR2 ANQGSEA. V lost 5 bases, J lost 2 bases, and 9 bases lay in between. The CDR3 sequence is CSVPTGNYGYTF. As DNA, the CDR3 is TGCAGCGTTCCCACAGGGAACTATGGCTACACCTTC.

The chain combines TRBV29-1 with TRBJ2-3, with D possibly TRBD2 on 6 matching bases. CDR3 length: 13 residues. V was cut by 4 bases and J by 0 bases, with 8 bases left in between. Looked up from germline, CDR1 is SQVTM and CDR2 is ANQGSEA. CDR3 DNA sequence: TGCAGCGTTGGCGGGAAGAGCACAGATACGCAGTATTTT. Translating gives CSVGGKSTDTQYF.

This clonotype was seen repeatedly, ten times or more. This chain links TRBV7-3 with TRBJ2-3, with 9 bases aligning to TRBD2. After removal of 5 bases from V and 0 bases from J, the junction contained 6 bases not matched to a gene. The CDR3 totals 16 residues. Germline CDR1 and CDR2: SGHTA and FQGTGA. The CDR3 is CASSPLAGLSTDTQYF. CDR3 DNA sequence: TGTGCCAGCAGCCCTCTAGCGGGGCTTAGCACAGATACGCAGTATTTT.

This clonotype was detected many times. The chain recombines TRBV5-1 with TRBJ2-1, with 7 bases fitting TRBD1. The CDR3 covers 16 residues. With 0 bases clipped from V and 1 base from J, the junction kept 4 bases outside the gene matches. Germline lookup yields CDR1 SGHRS and CDR2 YFSETQ. The CDR3 coding sequence is TGCGCCAGCAGCTTGGGGACAGGACTTTCCTACAATGAGCAGTTCTTC. Protein product: CASSLGTGLSYNEQFF.